The 3 T cell receptor beta chains below come from one sample, sequenced in a study of blood T cells in healthy people across ages. Combining a sample-barcoded 5' primer with a J-beta primer mix, a second PCR ran for about 7 to 11 cycles. Using its own MiXCR run on the 5' RACE reads, TCRdb lists one record per CDR3 protein. The profile covers 1,800,000 or so distinct CDR3 sequences, with more than 35% appearing a single time and roughly 24% taken by the ten largest. The sample was blood. The source is a human donor in good health.

There are a few counts of this clonotype. V gene TRBV10-3 combines with J gene TRBJ2-6; no clear D gene. The CDR3 contains 16 residues. CDR1 and CDR2 (germline): ENHRY, SYGVKD. With 10 bases removed from V and 0 bases from J, the gap between germline ends came to 16 bases. The CDR3 region is CATAKPTPSGANVLTF. In DNA form, the CDR3 reads TGTGCCACCGCGAAACCGACACCCTCTGGGGCCAACGTCCTGACTTTC.

The gene calls are TRBV2 and TRBJ1-4; D ambiguous. Per the germline V gene, CDR1 is SNHLY and CDR2 is FYNNEI. This CDR3 has 14 amino acids. V was shortened by 6 bases and J by 9 bases, with 17 bases between the two germline ends. Here the CDR3 reads CASSRADTGKKLFF. The CDR3 bases are TGTGCCAGCAGCCGAGCAGACACGGGGAAAAAACTGTTTTTT.

This clonotype showed up just a few times. V usage is TRBV20-1 and J usage is TRBJ2-7; no clear D gene. The CDR3 spans 14 residues. The germline CDR1 and CDR2 sequences are DFQATT and SNEGSKA (reference sequence). V lost 6 bases and J lost 2, with 17 bases in between. This chain's CDR3 is CSATFRVGPYEQYF. The CDR3, as DNA: TGCAGTGCGACATTCCGGGTGGGCCCCTACGAGCAGTACTTC.